Below, 25 T cell receptor beta chains from the same sample are listed, as sequenced in a study of Graves' ophthalmopathy and Graves' hyperthyroidism (dated by TCRdb to the late 2010s). For sequencing, an Illumina HiSeq 2000 was employed. For repertoire sequencing, the TCR beta CDR3 regions were amplified from RNA transcripts. The first round of RT-PCR was done with HTBI primers and the Qiagen OneStep RT-PCR kit, and was followed by a second round of multiplex PCR, then size selection and purification. Starting from the raw public reads, TCRdb applied fastp trimming at Q25, assembled clones with MiXCR and retained in-frame beta chains. Each record represents a unique CDR3 protein, reported with the most common genes and DNA among its rows. The sample table holds about 390,000 distinct CDR3 sequences, of which roughly a sixth were seen once. The ten biggest clones cover 2.4% of the sample. The sample consisted of peripheral blood. These receptors were collected from an adult woman with stable Graves' hyperthyroidism.

This clonotype was seen at least ten times. V gene TRBV4-2 combines with J gene TRBJ2-2; D remains ambiguous. The CDR3 is made up of 15 amino acids. The V and J ends lost 1 base and 3 bases respectively, with 9 bases between them. Germline V CDR1 and CDR2: LGHNA, YNFKEQ. CDR3 nucleotide sequence: TGTGCCAGCAGCCAAGGACCAGTGGACACCGGGGAGCTGTTTTTT. This gives the protein CASSQGPVDTGELFF.

This clonotype was detected many times. The J gene is TRBJ2-5, the V gene TRBV7-2, with D hard to call. V was cut by 5 bases and J by 2 bases, with 9 bases left in between. The germline gives CDR1 SGHTA, CDR2 FQGNSA. The CDR3 extends over 13 amino acids. The CDR3 DNA is TGTGCCAGCAGCGCGATCAGGCAAGAGACCCAGTACTTC. Its protein is CASSAIRQETQYF.

This clonotype was recorded many times. The chain uses TRBV20-1 and TRBJ2-5, with D uncertain. The CDR3 is 11 amino acids. Germline V CDR1 and CDR2: DFQATT, SNEGSKA (reference sequence). V lost 3 bases and J lost 2, with 4 bases in between. For the CDR3, the DNA is TGCAGTGCTAGGACACAAGAGACCCAGTACTTC. Protein product: CSARTQETQYF.

The chain combines TRBV12-3 or TRBV12-4 with TRBJ2-7; 8 nucleotides align to TRBD1. CDR3 length equals 15 residues. The ends lost 1 base at V and 4 bases at J; junction bases unmatched: 6. CDR3 residues: CASSLEQGARYEQYF. As DNA, the CDR3 is TGTGCCAGCAGTTTAGAGCAGGGGGCGAGATACGAGCAGTACTTC.

This clonotype appeared many times. The J gene is TRBJ1-6, the V gene TRBV2, with 8 bases identical to TRBD1. CDR3 length: 13 amino acids. The V and J ends lost 4 bases and 11 bases, in that order; junction bases with no gene match: 4. CDR1 SNHLY and CDR2 FYNNEI come from the germline V gene. The CDR3 DNA is TGTGCCAGCAGTGTACAGGGGGGCGCACCCCTCCACTTT. It encodes CASSVQGGAPLHF.

This clonotype was counted at least ten times. Given the absence of the conserved phenylalanine or tryptophan at the CDR3 end, a read error is likely. The limits of the CDR3 on the DNA are not certain, so only TCRdb's listed CDR3 is given. The chain links TRBV12-3 or TRBV12-4 to TRBJ2-7; the table names TRBD2, a call not compared with the DNA. The CDR3 spans 11 residues, counting both ends. Here the CDR3 reads CASSFPLDGHD.

This clonotype showed up just a few times. The rearrangement uses TRBV5-1 and TRBJ1-1; D is ambiguous. V dropped 2 bases and J dropped 6 bases, with 20 bases sitting between them. The CDR3 totals 16 residues. In germline, CDR1 is SGHRS, CDR2 YFSETQ. The CDR3 reads CASSFWDRGSFAEAFF. The DNA for the CDR3 is TGCGCCAGCAGCTTCTGGGATAGAGGGTCGTTCGCTGAAGCTTTCTTT. Filled out from reference TRBV5-1 and TRBJ1-1, the complete variable domain reads KAGVTQTPRYLIKTRGQQVTLSCSPISGHRSVSWYQQTPGQGLQFLFEYFSETQRNKGNFPGRFSGRQFSNSRSEMNVSTLELGDSALYLCASSFWDRGSFAEAFFGQGTRLTVV.

This clonotype came up many times. This chain uses TRBV28 with TRBJ2-7; tentatively, D is TRBD2 (6 bases). V was shortened by 3 bases and J by 5 bases, with 14 bases between the two germline ends. The CDR3 spans 14 residues. Looked up from germline, CDR1 is MDHEN and CDR2 is SYDVKM. As DNA, the CDR3 is TGTGCCAGCAGTTTTGGAGGGAGCCTAAACGAGCAGTACTTC. Protein sequence: CASSFGGSLNEQYF.

This clonotype was observed at least ten times. The CDR3 DNA follows: TGTGCCAGCAGTGAGCGCGGGAGCACGGGTGTATACGAGCAGTACTTC. This sequence encodes CASSERGSTGVYEQYF. The V and J genes are TRBV25-1 and TRBJ2-7, with 7 bases identical to TRBD2. The germline gives CDR1 MGHDK, CDR2 SYGVNS. CDR3 length: 16 residues. The trim removed 3 bases at V and 4 bases at J, leaving 12 bases unmatched.

V usage is TRBV27 and J usage is TRBJ1-1; D might be TRBD1 (6 bases). Trimming took off 8 bases at V and 7 bases at J, with 17 bases between the two ends. CDR1 and CDR2 (germline): MNHEY, SMNVEV (reference sequence). CDR3 length: 13 amino acids. The CDR3 here is CASRYNREGEAFF. In DNA, the CDR3 is TGTGCCAGCCGATACAACAGGGAAGGTGAAGCTTTCTTT.

This clonotype was counted many times. The V call is TRBV12-3 or TRBV12-4, the J call TRBJ1-2; D gene ambiguous. Trimming took 8 bases from V and 0 from J, leaving 10 bases between them. There are 13 residues in the CDR3. The CDR3 DNA is TGTGCCAGCCGACACGCAGCTAACTATGGCTACACCTTC. This gives the protein CASRHAANYGYTF.

The V gene is TRBV28, the J gene TRBJ2-7; TRBD1 agrees at 12 bases. Germline CDR1 is MDHEN and CDR2 is SYDVKM. The CDR3 covers 15 residues. J gave up 7 bases and V 2 bases, and 6 bases lay outside the gene matches. CDR3 residues: CASSLQGQGADEQYF. CDR3 bases: TGTGCCAGCAGTTTACAGGGACAGGGGGCGGATGAGCAGTACTTC.

This clonotype has more than one count but fewer than ten. The chain links TRBV12-3 or TRBV12-4 to TRBJ1-5; D may be TRBD1 (5 bases). This CDR3 contains 16 residues. V lost 5 bases and J lost 4, with 18 bases in between. The CDR3 coding sequence is TGTGCCAGCAGTATTAGGGGTAACGGGGTTAATCAGCCCCAGCATTTT. This sequence encodes CASSIRGNGVNQPQHF.

This clonotype was detected many times. The chain is built from TRBV13 and TRBJ2-7, with 12 nucleotides matching TRBD1. The length of the CDR3 is 17 residues. V dropped 5 bases and J dropped 4; count of bases not matched to a gene: 12. Germline V gene sequence: CDR1 PRHDT, CDR2 FYEKMQ (reference sequence). The chain's CDR3 is CASSQLAGTGGRYEQYF. CDR3 DNA sequence: TGTGCCAGCAGCCAACTAGCCGGGACAGGGGGCCGATACGAGCAGTACTTC.

This clonotype was detected many times. The V gene is TRBV28, the J gene TRBJ2-2; 8 bases agree with TRBD1. With 3 bases clipped from V and 1 base from J, the junction kept 4 bases outside the gene matches. The CDR3 sequence is 16 residues long. Germline assignment: CDR1 MDHEN and CDR2 SYDVKM. CDR3 DNA sequence: TGTGCCAGCAGTTTCTCGGGACAGGTGAACACCGGGGAGCTGTTTTTT. It encodes CASSFSGQVNTGELFF. Together with reference TRBV28 and TRBJ2-2, the CDR3 gives the full variable domain: DVKVTQSSRYLVKRTGEKVFLECVQDMDHENMFWYRQDPGLGLRLIYFSYDVKMKEKGDIPEGYSVSREKKERFSLILESASTNQTSMYLCASSFSGQVNTGELFFGEGSRLTVL.

Many counts were recorded for this clonotype. The chain employs TRBV12-5 and TRBJ1-1, with D unresolved. CDR1 and CDR2 (germline): LGHNT, FRNRAP. V lost 6 bases, J lost 4 bases, and 24 bases lay in between. This CDR3 region has 17 residues. In nucleotides, the CDR3 is TGTGCTAGTGGCATCTTGGGCAGGCAGGTATACCTCACTGAAGCTTTCTTT. Its translation: CASGILGRQVYLTEAFF.

At least ten counts were recorded for this clonotype. The chain is built from TRBV19 and TRBJ1-1; D is undetermined. Trimming took 4 bases from V and 5 from J, leaving 8 bases between them. The CDR3 extends over 12 amino acids. The V gene's germline CDR1 is LNHDA and CDR2 SQIVND (reference sequence). The CDR3 DNA follows: TGTGCCAGTAGTACCATGCGGACTGAAGCTTTCTTT. This encodes CASSTMRTEAFF. Full variable domain (outside the CDR3, taken from reference TRBV19 and TRBJ1-1): DGGITQSPKYLFRKEGQNVTLSCEQNLNHDAMYWYRQDPGQGLRLIYYSQIVNDFQKGDIAEGYSVSREKKESFPLTVTSAQKNPTAFYLCASSTMRTEAFFGQGTRLTVV.

There are many counts of this clonotype. CDR3 region: CSVAKQRNTEAFF. CDR3 in DNA: TGCAGCGTTGCAAAACAGAGGAACACTGAAGCTTTCTTT. The V and J genes are TRBV29-1 and TRBJ1-1; D unresolved. This CDR3 has 13 amino acids. V lost 4 bases and J lost 1, with 10 bases in between. Per germline, CDR1 SQVTM and CDR2 ANQGSEA.

The chain has TRBV12-3 or TRBV12-4 and TRBJ2-5; a possible D gene is TRBD2 (6 bases). CDR3 length: 15 amino acids. V lost 8 bases and J lost 2, with 18 bases in between. CDR3 nucleotide sequence: TGTGCCAGCTCCCCCTTCGCGGGGAAACAAGAGACCCAGTACTTC. It codes for CASSPFAGKQETQYF.

This clonotype was found many times. The chain links TRBV28 to TRBJ1-2; D is ambiguous. Germline lookup yields CDR1 MDHEN and CDR2 SYDVKM. The CDR3 runs to 12 residues. Trimming left V 7 bases short and J 8 bases short, with 14 bases between. CDR3 coding DNA: TGTGCCAGCAAAGGGCCCGATGAGGGCTACACCTTC. Translated, it gives CASKGPDEGYTF.

This clonotype appeared many times. The chain employs TRBV12-3 or TRBV12-4 and TRBJ2-7; 9 nucleotides match TRBD2. V was clipped by 5 bases and J by 5 bases; unmatched bases: 10. There are 15 residues in the CDR3. In DNA form, the CDR3 reads TGTGCCAGCAGTCCCCGGGGTAGCGGGAGCAACGAGCAGTACTTC. It specifies CASSPRGSGSNEQYF.

This clonotype showed up just a few times. The chain combines TRBV11-1 with TRBJ2-7, with TRBD2 matching over 12 bases. Germline CDR1 reads SGHAT; CDR2 reads FQDESV (reference sequence). This CDR3 region has 17 residues. V lost 2 bases, J lost 4 bases, and 9 bases stayed unmatched. The CDR3 DNA is TGTGCCAGCAGCTTAAGCCGGACTAGCGGGGTTCTGTACGAGCAGTACTTC. It specifies CASSLSRTSGVLYEQYF. The variable domain in full, completed from reference TRBV11-1 and TRBJ2-7, reads EAEVAQSPRYKITEKSQAVAFWCDPISGHATLYWYRQILGQGPELLVQFQDESVVDDSQLPKDRFSAERLKGVDSTLKIQPAELGDSAMYLCASSLSRTSGVLYEQYFGPGTRLTVT.

In regard to this clonotype: The junction departs from germline at one end; a sequencing error may be responsible. V gene TRBV7-9 combines with J gene TRBJ1-6; D is undetermined. The CDR3 is made up of 14 amino acids. Germline CDR1 is SEHNR and CDR2 is FQNEAQ (reference sequence). The CDR3 region is CASSPPYGRSPLHF. DNA of the CDR3: TGCGCCAGCAGCCCCCCATATGGACGGTCACCCCTCCACTTT.

This clonotype occurred many times. This chain joins TRBV7-2 and TRBJ2-7; 9 nucleotides line up with TRBD2. With 6 bases clipped from V and 5 bases from J, the junction kept 11 bases outside the gene matches. Per the germline V gene, CDR1 is SGHTA and CDR2 is FQGNSA. CDR3 length: 15 residues. This CDR3 is CASRTVPGLANEQYF. The DNA for the CDR3 is TGTGCCAGCAGAACAGTCCCGGGACTAGCAAACGAGCAGTACTTC.

In regard to this clonotype: A read error may produce the germline difference seen at one junction end. V and J are TRBV20-1 and TRBJ2-4; tentatively, D is TRBD1 or TRBD2 (6 bases each). This CDR3 has 16 amino acids. Germline assignment: CDR1 DFQATT and CDR2 SNEGSKA (reference sequence). The CDR3 DNA reads TGCAGTGCTGTCGGGGGCATCTCGGGAGTGAAAAACATTAAGTACTTC. Its protein product is CSAVGGISGVKNIKYF.